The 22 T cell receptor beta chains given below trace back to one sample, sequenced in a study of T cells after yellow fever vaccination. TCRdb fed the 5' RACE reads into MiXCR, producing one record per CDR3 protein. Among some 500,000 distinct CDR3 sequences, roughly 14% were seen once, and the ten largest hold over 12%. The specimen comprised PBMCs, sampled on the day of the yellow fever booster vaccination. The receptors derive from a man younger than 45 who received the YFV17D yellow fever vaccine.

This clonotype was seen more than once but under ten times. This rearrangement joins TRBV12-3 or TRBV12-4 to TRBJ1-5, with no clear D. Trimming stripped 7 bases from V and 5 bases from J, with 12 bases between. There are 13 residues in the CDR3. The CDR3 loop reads CASTLGSYQPQHF. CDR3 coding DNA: TGTGCCAGCACCCTCGGAAGTTATCAGCCCCAGCATTTT.

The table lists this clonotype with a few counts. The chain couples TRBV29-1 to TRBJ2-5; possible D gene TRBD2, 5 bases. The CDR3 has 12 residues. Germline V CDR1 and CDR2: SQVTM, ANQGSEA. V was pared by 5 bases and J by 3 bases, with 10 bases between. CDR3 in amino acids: CSVIDGKETQYF. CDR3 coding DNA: TGCAGCGTTATAGACGGGAAAGAGACCCAGTACTTC.

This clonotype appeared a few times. CDR3: CSAMDQETQYF. The DNA of the CDR3 is TGCAGCGCCATGGACCAAGAGACCCAGTACTTC. The chain recombines TRBV29-1 with TRBJ2-5, with D uncertain. The CDR3 is 11 residues long. From germline, CDR1 is SQVTM and CDR2 ANQGSEA. Deletions cut 7 bases from V and 0 bases from J, with 6 bases between.

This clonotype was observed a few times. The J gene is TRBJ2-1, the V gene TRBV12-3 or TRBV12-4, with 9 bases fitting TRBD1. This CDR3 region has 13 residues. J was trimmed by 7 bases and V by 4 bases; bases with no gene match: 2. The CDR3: CASSSGTGNEQFF. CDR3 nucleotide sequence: TGTGCCAGCAGTTCCGGGACAGGGAATGAGCAGTTCTTC.

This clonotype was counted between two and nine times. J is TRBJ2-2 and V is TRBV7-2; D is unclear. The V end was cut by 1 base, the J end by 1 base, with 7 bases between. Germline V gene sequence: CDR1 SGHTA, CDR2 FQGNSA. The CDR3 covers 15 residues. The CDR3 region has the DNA TGTGCCAGCAGCTTAGGCCCAGGGAACACCGGGGAGCTGTTTTTT. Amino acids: CASSLGPGNTGELFF.

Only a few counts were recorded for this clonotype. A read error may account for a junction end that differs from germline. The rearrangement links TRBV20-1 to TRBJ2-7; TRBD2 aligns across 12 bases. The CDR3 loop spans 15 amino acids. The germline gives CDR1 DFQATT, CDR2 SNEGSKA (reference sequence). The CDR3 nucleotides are TGCAGTGCCGGGCCCACTAGCGGGAGGACCTACGGGCAGTACTTC. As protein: CSAGPTSGRTYGQYF.

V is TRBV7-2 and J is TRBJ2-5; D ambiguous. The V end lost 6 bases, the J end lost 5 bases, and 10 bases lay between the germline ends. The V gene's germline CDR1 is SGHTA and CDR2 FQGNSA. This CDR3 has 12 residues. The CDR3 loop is CASSSLRETQYF. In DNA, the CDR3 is TGTGCCAGCAGTTCACTAAGGGAGACCCAGTACTTC. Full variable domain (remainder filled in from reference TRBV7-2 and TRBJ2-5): GAGVSQSPSNKVTEKGKDVELRCDPISGHTALYWYRQSLGQGLEFLIYFQGNSAPDKSGLPSDRFSAERTGGSVSTLTIQRTQQEDSAVYLCASSSLRETQYFGPGTRLLVL.

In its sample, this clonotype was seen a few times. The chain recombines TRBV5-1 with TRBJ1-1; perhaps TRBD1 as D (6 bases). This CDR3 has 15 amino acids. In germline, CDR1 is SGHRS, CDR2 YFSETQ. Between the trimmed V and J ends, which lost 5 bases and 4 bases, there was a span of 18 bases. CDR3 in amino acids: CASRDQGTVATEAFF. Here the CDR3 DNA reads TGCGCCAGCAGGGACCAGGGGACGGTGGCCACTGAAGCTTTCTTT.

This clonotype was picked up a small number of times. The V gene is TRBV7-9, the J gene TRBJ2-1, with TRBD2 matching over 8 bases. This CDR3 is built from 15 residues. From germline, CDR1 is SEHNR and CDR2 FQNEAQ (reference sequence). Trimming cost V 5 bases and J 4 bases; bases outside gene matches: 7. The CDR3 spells CASSALSGKYNEQFF. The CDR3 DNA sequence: TGTGCCAGCAGCGCCCTTAGCGGGAAGTACAATGAGCAGTTCTTC. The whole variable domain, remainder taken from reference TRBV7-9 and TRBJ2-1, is DTGVSQNPRHKITKRGQNVTFRCDPISEHNRLYWYRQTLGQGPEFLTYFQNEAQLEKSRLLSDRFSAERPKGSFSTLEIQRTEQGDSAMYLCASSALSGKYNEQFFGPGTRLTVL.

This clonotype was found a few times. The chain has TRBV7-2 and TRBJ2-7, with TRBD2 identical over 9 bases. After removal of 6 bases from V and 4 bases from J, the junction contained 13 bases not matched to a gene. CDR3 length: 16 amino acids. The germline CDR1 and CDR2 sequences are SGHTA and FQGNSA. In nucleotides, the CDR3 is TGTGCCAGCAGATTACGGGCGGGGGGGGCAATGTACGAGCAGTACTTC. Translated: CASRLRAGGAMYEQYF.

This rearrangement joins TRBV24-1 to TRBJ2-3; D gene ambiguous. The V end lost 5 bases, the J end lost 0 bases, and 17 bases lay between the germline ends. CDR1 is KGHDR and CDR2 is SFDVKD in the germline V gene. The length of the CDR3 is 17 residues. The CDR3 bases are TGTGCCACCAGTGGGGCCCCCAGCGACACTAGCACAGATACGCAGTATTTT. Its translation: CATSGAPSDTSTDTQYF.

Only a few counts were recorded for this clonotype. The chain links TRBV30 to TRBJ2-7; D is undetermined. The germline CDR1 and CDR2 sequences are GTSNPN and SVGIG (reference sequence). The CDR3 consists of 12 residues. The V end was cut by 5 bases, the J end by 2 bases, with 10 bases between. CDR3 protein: CAWRVRPYEQYF. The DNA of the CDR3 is TGTGCCTGGCGGGTGAGGCCCTACGAGCAGTACTTC.

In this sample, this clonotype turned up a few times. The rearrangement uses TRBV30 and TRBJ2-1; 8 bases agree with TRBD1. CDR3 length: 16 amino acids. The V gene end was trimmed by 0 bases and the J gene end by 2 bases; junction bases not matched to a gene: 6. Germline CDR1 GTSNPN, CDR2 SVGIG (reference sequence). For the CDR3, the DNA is TGTGCCTGGAGTGTACGCGGGGACAGGCCCTACAATGAGCAGTTCTTC. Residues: CAWSVRGDRPYNEQFF.

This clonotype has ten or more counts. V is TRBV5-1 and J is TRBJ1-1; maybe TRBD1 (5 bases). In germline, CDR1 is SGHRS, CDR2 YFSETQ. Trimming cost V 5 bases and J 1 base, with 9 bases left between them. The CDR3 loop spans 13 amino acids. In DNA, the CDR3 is TGCGCCAGCAGTTTCGGGGCGAACACTGAAGCTTTCTTT. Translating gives CASSFGANTEAFF.

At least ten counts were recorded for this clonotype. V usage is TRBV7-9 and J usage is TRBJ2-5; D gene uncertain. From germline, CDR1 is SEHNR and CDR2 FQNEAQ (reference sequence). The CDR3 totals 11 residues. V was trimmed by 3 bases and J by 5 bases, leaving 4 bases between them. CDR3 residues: CASSFVETQYF. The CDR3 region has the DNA TGTGCCAGCAGCTTTGTTGAGACCCAGTACTTC.

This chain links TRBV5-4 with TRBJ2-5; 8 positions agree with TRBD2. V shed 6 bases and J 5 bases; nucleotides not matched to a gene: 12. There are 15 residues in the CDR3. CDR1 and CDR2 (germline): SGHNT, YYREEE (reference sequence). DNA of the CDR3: TGTGCCAGCACCTCTAGGCTAGCGGGTGGGGAGACCCAGTACTTC. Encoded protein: CASTSRLAGGETQYF.

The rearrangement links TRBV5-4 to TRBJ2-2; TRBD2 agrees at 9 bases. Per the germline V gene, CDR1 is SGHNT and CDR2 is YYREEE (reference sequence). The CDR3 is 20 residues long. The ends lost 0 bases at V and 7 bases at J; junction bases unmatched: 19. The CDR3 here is CASSLGGVGGSGRRIGELFF. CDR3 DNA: TGTGCCAGCAGCTTGGGGGGAGTCGGAGGAAGCGGGAGGAGGATCGGGGAGCTGTTTTTT. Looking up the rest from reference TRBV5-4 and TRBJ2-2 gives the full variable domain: ETGVTQSPTHLIKTRGQQVTLRCSSQSGHNTVSWYQQALGQGPQFIFQYYREEENGRGNFPPRFSGLQFPNYSSELNVNALELDDSALYLCASSLGGVGGSGRRIGELFFGEGSRLTVL.

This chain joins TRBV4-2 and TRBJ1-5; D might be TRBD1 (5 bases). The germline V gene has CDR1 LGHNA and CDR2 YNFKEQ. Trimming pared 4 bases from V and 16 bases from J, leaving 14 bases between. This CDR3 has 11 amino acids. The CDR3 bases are TGTGCCAGCAGCCCAAACAGGTCACGACATTTT. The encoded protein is CASSPNRSRHF.

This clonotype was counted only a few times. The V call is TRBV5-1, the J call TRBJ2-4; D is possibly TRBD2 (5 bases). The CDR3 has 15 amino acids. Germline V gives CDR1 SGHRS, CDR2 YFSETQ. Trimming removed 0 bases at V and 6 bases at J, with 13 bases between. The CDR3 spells CASSLVSLAPNIQYF. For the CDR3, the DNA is TGCGCCAGCAGCTTGGTGTCGCTAGCCCCAAACATTCAGTACTTC. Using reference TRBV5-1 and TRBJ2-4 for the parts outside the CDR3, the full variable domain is KAGVTQTPRYLIKTRGQQVTLSCSPISGHRSVSWYQQTPGQGLQFLFEYFSETQRNKGNFPGRFSGRQFSNSRSEMNVSTLELGDSALYLCASSLVSLAPNIQYFGAGTRLSVL.

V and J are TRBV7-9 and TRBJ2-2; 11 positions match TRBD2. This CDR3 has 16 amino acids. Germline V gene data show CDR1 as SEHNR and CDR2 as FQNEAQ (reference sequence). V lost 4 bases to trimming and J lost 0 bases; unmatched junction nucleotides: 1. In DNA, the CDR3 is TGTGCCAGCAGCTCTAGCGGGAGGACGAACACCGGGGAGCTGTTTTTT. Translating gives CASSSSGRTNTGELFF.

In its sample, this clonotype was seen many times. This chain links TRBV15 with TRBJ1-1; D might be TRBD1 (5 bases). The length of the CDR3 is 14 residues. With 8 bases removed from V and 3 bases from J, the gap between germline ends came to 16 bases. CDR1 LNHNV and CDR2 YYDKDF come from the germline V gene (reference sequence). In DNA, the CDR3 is TGTGCCACCCGAGGGGCAGCCCGGGACACTGAAGCTTTCTTT. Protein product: CATRGAARDTEAFF.

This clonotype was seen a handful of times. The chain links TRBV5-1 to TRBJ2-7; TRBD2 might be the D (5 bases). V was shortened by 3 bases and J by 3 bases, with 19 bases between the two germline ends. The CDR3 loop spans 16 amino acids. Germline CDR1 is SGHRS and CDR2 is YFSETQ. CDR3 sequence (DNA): TGCGCCAGCAGCTCCGGAGATTGGACTGTCTACTACGAGCAGTACTTC. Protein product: CASSSGDWTVYYEQYF.